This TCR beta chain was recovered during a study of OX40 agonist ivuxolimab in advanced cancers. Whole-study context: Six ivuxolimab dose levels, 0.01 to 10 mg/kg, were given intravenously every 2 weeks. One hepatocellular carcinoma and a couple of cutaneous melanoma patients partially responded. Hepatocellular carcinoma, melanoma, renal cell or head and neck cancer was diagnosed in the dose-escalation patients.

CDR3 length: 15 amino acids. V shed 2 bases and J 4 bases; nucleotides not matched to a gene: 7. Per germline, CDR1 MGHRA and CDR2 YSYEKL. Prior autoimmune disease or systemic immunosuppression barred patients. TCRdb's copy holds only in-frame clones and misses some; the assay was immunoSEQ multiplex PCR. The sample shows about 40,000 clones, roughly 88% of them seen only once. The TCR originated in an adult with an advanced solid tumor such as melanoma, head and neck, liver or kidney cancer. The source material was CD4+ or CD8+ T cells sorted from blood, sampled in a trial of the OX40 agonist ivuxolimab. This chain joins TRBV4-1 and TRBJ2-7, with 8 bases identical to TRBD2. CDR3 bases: TGCGCCAGCAGCCAACTTAGCGGGGCGTCATACGAGCAGTACTTC. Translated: CASSQLSGASYEQYF.